The next 29 T cell receptor beta chains were all read from a single sample in a study of identical twins. TCRdb analysed the 5' RACE reads with MiXCR anew, one entry per CDR3 protein. Seen here are roughly 240,000 distinct CDR3 sequences, 7% observed once, and the top ten hold under 4%. This sample was also put to use in a study of yellow fever vaccine responses in identical twins.

Sequences were obtained from memory (CD45RO+) T cells sorted from blood. Receptors were obtained from a woman under 30 in good health.

Many counts were recorded for this clonotype. The chain uses TRBV18 and TRBJ2-5, with a tentative D call TRBD1 (5 bases). The germline V and J ends were trimmed by 1 base and 5 bases, with 5 bases remaining between them. The germline gives CDR1 KGHSH, CDR2 LQKENI. The CDR3 length is 12 residues. CDR3 in amino acids: CASSPQGETQYF. CDR3 nucleotides: TGTGCCAGCTCACCACAGGGGGAGACCCAGTACTTC.

The chain carries TRBV27 and TRBJ1-6, with TRBD1 matching 7 bases. The CDR3 sequence is 14 residues long. V lost 6 bases, J lost 5 bases, and 4 bases stayed unmatched. Germline V CDR1 and CDR2: MNHEY, SMNVEV (reference sequence). The CDR3 here is CASRADRDNSPLHF. The CDR3 DNA follows: TGTGCCAGCAGGGCCGACAGGGATAATTCACCCCTCCACTTT.

The chain is built from TRBV28 and TRBJ1-2; TRBD1 is a possible D gene (5 bases). Germline V gene lookup returns CDR1 MDHEN and CDR2 SYDVKM. The length of the CDR3 is 16 residues. V lost 5 bases to trimming and J lost 4 bases, with 20 bases between them. CDR3 protein: CASSPVGGGLVYGYTF. The CDR3 nucleotides read TGTGCCAGCAGTCCCGTAGGTGGGGGTTTGGTCTATGGCTACACCTTC.

This clonotype showed up many times. V is TRBV5-1 and J is TRBJ2-3; 8 bases are shared with TRBD1. Trimming at V came to 4 bases and at J to 4 bases, leaving 11 bases not matched to a gene. The CDR3 covers 16 residues. Germline CDR1 SGHRS, CDR2 YFSETQ. The CDR3 here is CASSLLGTGQSDTQYF. CDR3 in DNA: TGCGCCAGCAGCCTTCTTGGGACAGGTCAATCAGATACGCAGTATTTT.

The V gene is TRBV6-5, the J gene TRBJ1-2; D is possibly TRBD1 (5 bases). From germline, CDR1 is MNHEY and CDR2 SVGAGI. The length of the CDR3 is 14 residues. V was trimmed by 2 bases and J by 4 bases, leaving 11 bases between them. The CDR3 spells CASSYGGIGYGYTF. CDR3 coding DNA: TGTGCCAGCAGTTACGGGGGAATCGGCTATGGCTACACCTTC.

This clonotype has only a few counts. The V and J genes are TRBV4-1 and TRBJ2-7, with D maybe TRBD1 (6 bases). V lost 0 bases, J lost 3 bases, and 12 bases lay in between. Germline V gene lookup returns CDR1 MGHRA and CDR2 YSYEKL. This CDR3 spans 15 amino acids. DNA of the CDR3: TGCGCCAGCAGCCAAGAGAGGGGACACAACTACGAGCAGTACTTC. As protein: CASSQERGHNYEQYF.

This clonotype has at least ten counts. The V gene is TRBV20-1, the J gene TRBJ2-3; 10 bases align to TRBD2. Unmatched junction bases numbered 9, after V lost 6 bases and J lost 6 bases. The germline V gene has CDR1 DFQATT and CDR2 SNEGSKA (reference sequence). The length of the CDR3 is 14 residues. The DNA of the CDR3 is TGCAGTGCGGTAAAAAGCGGGAGGGCGGATACGCAGTATTTT. It codes for CSAVKSGRADTQYF.

This clonotype turned up a few times. The chain has TRBV6-5 and TRBJ2-1, with 16 bases that match TRBD2. Trimming cost V 2 bases and J 4 bases; bases outside gene matches: 8. This CDR3 has 19 residues. Germline CDR1 reads MNHEY; CDR2 reads SVGAGI. The CDR3 loop reads CASSYPGTSGGGHYNEQFF. The DNA of the CDR3 is TGTGCCAGCAGTTACCCCGGGACTAGCGGGGGGGGGCATTACAATGAGCAGTTCTTC.

This clonotype occurred many times. The chain couples TRBV5-1 to TRBJ2-1; 7 nucleotides line up with TRBD2. The CDR3 has 14 amino acids. The ends lost 5 bases at V and 5 bases at J; junction bases unmatched: 7. CDR1 and CDR2 (germline): SGHRS, YFSETQ. This CDR3 is CASRVAGINNEQFF. CDR3 DNA sequence: TGCGCCAGCAGGGTAGCGGGTATAAACAATGAGCAGTTCTTC.

The chain has TRBV20-1 and TRBJ2-1; D could derive from TRBD1 or TRBD2 (6 bases each). The CDR3 runs 14 residues. Trimming removed 3 bases at V and 8 bases at J, with 17 bases between. Germline loops: CDR1 DFQATT, CDR2 SNEGSKA (reference sequence). The CDR3 DNA reads as TGCAGTGCTAGCCGGGGGCTGGCATACGATGAGCAGTTCTTC. It yields the protein CSASRGLAYDEQFF.

The chain uses TRBV29-1 and TRBJ2-2; D is undetermined. V was cut by 8 bases and J by 5 bases, with 6 bases left in between. CDR3 length equals 10 residues. Germline-derived CDR1 and CDR2 are SQVTM and ANQGSEA. The CDR3 nucleotides read TGCAGCAACCTGACCGGGGAGCTGTTTTTT. As protein: CSNLTGELFF.

The chain carries TRBV12-3 or TRBV12-4 and TRBJ2-7; D is uncertain. CDR3 size: 16 residues. Trimming shortened V by 7 bases and J by 0 bases, and 19 bases separated the two germline ends. CDR3 bases: TGTGCCAGCACCGTTAATAGTTCGGCAGGCTCCTACGAGCAGTACGTC. Protein: CASTVNSSAGSYEQYV.

The V gene is TRBV11-2, the J gene TRBJ2-7; D remains ambiguous. Between the trimmed V and J ends, which lost 1 base and 7 bases, there was a span of 14 bases. Looked up from germline, CDR1 is SGHAT and CDR2 is FQNNGV. The CDR3 spans 14 residues. CDR3 sequence: CASSLGGPNREQYV. In DNA form, the CDR3 reads TGTGCCAGCAGCTTAGGTGGGCCAAATAGGGAGCAGTACGTC.

In DNA, the CDR3 is TGCAGTGCTAGAGGGACAGGAAACGGGGAGCTGTTTTTT. Translation gives CSARGTGNGELFF. V gene TRBV20-1 combines with J gene TRBJ2-2; TRBD1 agrees at 7 bases. Germline V lookup: CDR1 DFQATT, CDR2 SNEGSKA (reference sequence). The CDR3 contains 13 residues. Trimming took 1 base from V and 7 from J; bases not matched to a gene: 3.

This clonotype showed up just a few times. The V and J genes are TRBV6-9 and TRBJ2-5; no clear D gene. Trimming pared 8 bases from V and 3 bases from J, leaving 16 bases between. CDR1 is MNHGY and CDR2 is SVAAGI in the germline V gene. This CDR3 contains 14 residues. The CDR3 is CASGPVRPEETQYF. CDR3 coding DNA: TGTGCCAGCGGCCCCGTAAGGCCTGAAGAGACCCAGTACTTC.

This clonotype has a count of ten or more. The J gene is TRBJ2-2, the V gene TRBV12-3 or TRBV12-4; D gene unclear. Trimming pared 6 bases from V and 5 bases from J, leaving 7 bases between. The CDR3 runs 12 residues. The CDR3 loop reads CASRLGTGELFF. CDR3 bases: TGTGCCAGCAGGCTTGGTACCGGGGAGCTGTTTTTT.

This clonotype has a count of ten or more. V and J are TRBV3-1 and TRBJ2-2, with no clear D. Germline-derived CDR1 and CDR2 are LGHDT and YNNKEL (reference sequence). V lost 10 bases to trimming and J lost 0 bases, with 18 bases between them. The CDR3 covers 16 residues. CDR3 coding DNA: TGTGCCACCGCCGGACCACTGCGTGCGAACACCGGGGAGCTGTTTTTT. Translating it yields CATAGPLRANTGELFF.

This clonotype was counted ten times or more. V and J are TRBV4-1 and TRBJ1-1; 8 bases line up with TRBD1. CDR1 is MGHRA, CDR2 YSYEKL, per germline. J lost 6 bases, V lost 3 bases, and 15 bases had no gene match. This CDR3 spans 17 amino acids. CDR3 in DNA: TGCGCCAGCAGCCAGGGACAGGTCCGGTCTCGGGATCCTGAAGCTTTCTTT. It codes for CASSQGQVRSRDPEAFF.

There are a few counts of this clonotype. This chain joins TRBV12-3 or TRBV12-4 and TRBJ2-6; 7 nucleotides agree with TRBD1. V shed 7 bases, J shed 0 bases, and the junction held 12 bases outside the gene matches. This CDR3 comprises 18 residues. Here the CDR3 reads CASTTSGTVFSGANVLTF. In DNA, the CDR3 is TGTGCCAGCACGACCTCCGGGACAGTCTTCTCTGGGGCCAACGTCCTGACTTTC.

This clonotype was seen ten or more times. The chain combines TRBV20-1 with TRBJ2-3; D remains unclear. The V end was cut by 3 bases, the J end by 0 bases, with 13 bases between. This CDR3 contains 15 residues. CDR1 and CDR2 (germline): DFQATT, SNEGSKA (reference sequence). The DNA for the CDR3 is TGCAGTGCTAGTCCATCGGTGCGGAGCACAGATACGCAGTATTTT. Translated: CSASPSVRSTDTQYF.

CDR3 bases: TGTGCCAGCAGTCAGAAGACTAGCGGGAGTTTACGCTACGAGCAGTACTTC. Protein: CASSQKTSGSLRYEQYF. This chain uses TRBV13 with TRBJ2-7; TRBD2 matches at 12 bases. V dropped 6 bases and J dropped 3; count of bases not matched to a gene: 12. The CDR3 extends over 17 amino acids. Germline CDR1 PRHDT, CDR2 FYEKMQ (reference sequence).

The chain links TRBV5-1 to TRBJ2-1; 8 positions match TRBD1. In germline, CDR1 is SGHRS, CDR2 YFSETQ. The CDR3 is 16 residues long. J was trimmed by 3 bases and V by 1 base; bases with no gene match: 6. The DNA for the CDR3 is TGCGCCAGCAGCTTGATAGCCGGGACAGGCTACAATGAGCAGTTCTTC. Translating it yields CASSLIAGTGYNEQFF.

The table lists this clonotype with a few counts. The V and J genes are TRBV29-1 and TRBJ2-7; possible D gene TRBD2, 6 bases. Trimming removed 7 bases at V and 3 bases at J, with 13 bases between. Germline CDR1 reads SQVTM; CDR2 reads ANQGSEA. CDR3 size: 12 residues. The chain's CDR3 is CSAGTGGYEQYF. The CDR3 DNA is TGCAGCGCCGGGACTGGGGGCTACGAGCAGTACTTC.

Only a few counts were recorded for this clonotype. The chain carries TRBV7-8 and TRBJ1-1, with D unclear. The CDR3 is 14 amino acids. The germline CDR1 and CDR2 sequences are SGHVS and FQNEAQ. V lost 5 bases and J lost 2, with 12 bases in between. The CDR3 DNA is TGTGCCAGCAGCCCCCCTACCCCCAACACTGAAGCTTTCTTT. Its protein product is CASSPPTPNTEAFF.

This clonotype was counted ten times or more. The DNA of the CDR3 is TGTGCCAGCAGCTTAGCGCTCTTTGAGGGTTCCTACGAGCAGTACTTC. Translating gives CASSLALFEGSYEQYF. The chain joins TRBV7-9 to TRBJ2-7, with a possible D match to TRBD2 (5 bases). The CDR3 is 16 amino acids. With 0 bases removed from V and 1 base from J, the gap between germline ends came to 13 bases. CDR1 and CDR2 from the germline V gene are SEHNR and FQNEAQ (reference sequence).

This clonotype was recorded a few times. V and J are TRBV2 and TRBJ2-5; D gene unclear. The CDR3 loop spans 13 amino acids. Trimming took off 3 bases at V and 5 bases at J, with 10 bases between the two ends. Per germline, CDR1 SNHLY and CDR2 FYNNEI. CDR3 sequence: CASSERKVETQYF. The CDR3 coding sequence is TGTGCCAGCAGTGAGAGGAAGGTCGAGACCCAGTACTTC.

This clonotype was found many times. This chain connects TRBV9 to TRBJ2-2; D ambiguous. Trimming took off 1 base at V and 5 bases at J, with 9 bases between the two ends. CDR1 is SGDLS and CDR2 is YYNGEE in the germline V gene. The length of the CDR3 is 14 residues. CDR3 sequence (DNA): TGTGCCAGCAGCGTAAGGCCCCAGACCGGGGAGCTGTTTTTT. Translating gives CASSVRPQTGELFF.

This clonotype was counted many times. The chain couples TRBV7-2 to TRBJ2-2; D ambiguous. The CDR3 totals 12 residues. The V gene lost 5 bases and the J gene lost 5 bases, with 6 bases spanning the gap. From germline, CDR1 is SGHTA and CDR2 FQGNSA. The CDR3: CASSPGTGELFF. CDR3 nucleotide sequence: TGTGCCAGCAGCCCCGGTACCGGGGAGCTGTTTTTT. The entire variable domain, with the rest obtained from reference TRBV7-2 and TRBJ2-2, is as follows: GAGVSQSPSNKVTEKGKDVELRCDPISGHTALYWYRQSLGQGLEFLIYFQGNSAPDKSGLPSDRFSAERTGGSVSTLTIQRTQQEDSAVYLCASSPGTGELFFGEGSRLTVL.

In this sample, this clonotype turned up a few times. The chain combines TRBV29-1 with TRBJ2-7; D may be TRBD1 or TRBD2 (6 bases each). The CDR3 loop spans 11 amino acids. Germline V gene sequence: CDR1 SQVTM, CDR2 ANQGSEA. Trimming took off 3 bases at V and 6 bases at J, with 9 bases between the two ends. The DNA of the CDR3 is TGCAGCGTTGATGGAGGGGGCGAGCAGTACTTC. It is translated as CSVDGGGEQYF.